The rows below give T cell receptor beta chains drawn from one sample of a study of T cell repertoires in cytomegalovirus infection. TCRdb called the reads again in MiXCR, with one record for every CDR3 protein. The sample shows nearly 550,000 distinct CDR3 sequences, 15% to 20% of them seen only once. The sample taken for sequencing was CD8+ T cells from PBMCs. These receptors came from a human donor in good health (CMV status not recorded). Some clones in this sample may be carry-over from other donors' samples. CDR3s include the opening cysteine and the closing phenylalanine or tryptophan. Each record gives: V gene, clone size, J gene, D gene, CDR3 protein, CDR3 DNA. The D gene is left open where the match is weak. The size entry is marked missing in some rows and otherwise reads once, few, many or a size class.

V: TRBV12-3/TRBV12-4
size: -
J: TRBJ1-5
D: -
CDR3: CASSSNTVYQPQHF
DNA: TGTGCCAGCAGTTCAAACACGGTCTATCAGCCCCAGCATTTT

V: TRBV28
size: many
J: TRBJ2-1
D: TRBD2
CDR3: CASSLALAGYDNEQFF
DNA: TGTGCCAGCAGTTTGGCCCTAGCGGGATACGACAATGAGCAGTTCTTC

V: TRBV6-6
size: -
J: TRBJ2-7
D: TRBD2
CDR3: CASSPPPTSECCEQYF
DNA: TGTGCCAGCAGTCCGCCCCCGACTAGCGAGTGTTGCGAGCAGTACTTC

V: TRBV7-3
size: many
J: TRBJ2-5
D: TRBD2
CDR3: CASSSSSGGAWETQYF
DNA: TGTGCCAGCAGCTCCTCTAGCGGGGGGGCCTGGGAGACCCAGTACTTC

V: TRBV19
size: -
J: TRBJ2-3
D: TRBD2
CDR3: CASSVGLALGTDTQYF
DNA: TGTGCCAGTAGTGTTGGACTAGCGTTGGGCACAGATACGCAGTATTTT

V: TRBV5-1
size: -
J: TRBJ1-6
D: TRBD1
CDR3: CASSKDRGNNSPLHF
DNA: TGCGCCAGCAGCAAGGACAGGGGTAATAATTCACCCCTCCACTTT

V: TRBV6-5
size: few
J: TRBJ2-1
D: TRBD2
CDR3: CASSYSRAGREIHEQFF
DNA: TGTGCCAGCAGTTACTCCCGAGCGGGACGCGAAATTCACGAGCAGTTCTTC

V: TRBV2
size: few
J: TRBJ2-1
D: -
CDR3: CASSEWGGPYNEQFF
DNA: TGTGCCAGCAGTGAATGGGGGGGGCCTTACAATGAGCAGTTCTTC

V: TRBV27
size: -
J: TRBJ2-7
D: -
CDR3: CASSLAQPSYEQYF
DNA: TGTGCCAGCAGTCTCGCCCAGCCCTCCTACGAGCAGTACTTC

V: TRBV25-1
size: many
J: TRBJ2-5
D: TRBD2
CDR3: CASSGRGALETQYF
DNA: TGTGCCAGCAGTGGGCGGGGGGCCTTAGAGACCCAGTACTTC

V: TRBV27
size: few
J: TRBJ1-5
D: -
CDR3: CASSLTGVNQPQHF
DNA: TGTGCCAGCAGTTTAACAGGTGTCAATCAGCCCCAGCATTTT

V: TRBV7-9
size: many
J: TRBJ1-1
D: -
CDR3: CASPILTTKEAFF
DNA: TGTGCCAGCCCAATTCTGACTACAAAGGAAGCTTTCTTT

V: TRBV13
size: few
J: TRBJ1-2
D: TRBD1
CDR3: CASSFSGDRYYGYTF
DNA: TGTGCCAGCAGCTTCTCTGGGGACAGGTACTATGGCTACACCTTC

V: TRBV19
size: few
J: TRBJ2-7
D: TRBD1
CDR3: CASSIAGQGTYEQYF
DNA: TGTGCCAGTAGCATTGCGGGACAGGGGACCTACGAGCAGTACTTC

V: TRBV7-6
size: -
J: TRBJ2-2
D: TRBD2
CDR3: CASSPRPSGSVGELFF
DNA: TGTGCCAGCAGCCCACGGCCTAGCGGGAGTGTCGGGGAGCTGTTTTTT

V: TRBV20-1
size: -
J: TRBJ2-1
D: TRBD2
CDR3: CSARGTSGHNEQFF
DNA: TGCAGTGCTAGGGGGACTAGCGGGCACAATGAGCAGTTCTTC

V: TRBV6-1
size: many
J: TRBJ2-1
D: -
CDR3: CASSEAHRSNEQFF
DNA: TGTGCCAGCAGTGAAGCGCACAGGAGCAATGAGCAGTTCTTC

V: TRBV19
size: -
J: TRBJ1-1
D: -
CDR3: CASSRAGRSNTEAFF
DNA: TGTGCCAGTAGTAGGGCAGGGCGCTCAAACACTGAAGCTTTCTTT

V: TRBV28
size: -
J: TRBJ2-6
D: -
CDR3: CATAVLGDSGANVLTF
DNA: TGTGCCACCGCAGTTTTGGGTGACTCTGGGGCCAACGTCCTGACTTTC

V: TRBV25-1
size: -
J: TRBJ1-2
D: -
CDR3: CASGNPGGRDGANYGYTF
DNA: TGTGCCAGCGGTAATCCCGGTGGGAGGGACGGAGCTAACTATGGCTACACCTTC

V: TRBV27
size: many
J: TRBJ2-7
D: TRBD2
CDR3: CASSPTSGRSSYEQYF
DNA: TGTGCCAGCAGTCCAACTAGCGGGAGGAGCTCCTACGAGCAGTACTTC

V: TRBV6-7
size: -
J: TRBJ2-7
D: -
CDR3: CASSYSKGEAYEQYF
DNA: TGTGCCAGCAGTTACTCGAAGGGGGAGGCCTACGAGCAGTACTTC

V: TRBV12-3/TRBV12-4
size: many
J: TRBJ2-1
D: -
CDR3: CASSLSGQRTYNEQFF
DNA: TGTGCCAGCAGTTTAAGTGGACAGAGAACCTACAATGAGCAGTTCTTC

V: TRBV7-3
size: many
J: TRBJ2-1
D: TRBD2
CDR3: CASSLSLAGGYNEQFF
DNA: TGTGCCAGCAGCCTTAGTTTAGCGGGAGGTTACAATGAGCAGTTCTTC

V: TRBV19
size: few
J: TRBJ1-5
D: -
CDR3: CASSHDRQAGQPQHF
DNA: TGTGCCAGTAGTCATGATAGACAGGCGGGTCAGCCCCAGCATTTT

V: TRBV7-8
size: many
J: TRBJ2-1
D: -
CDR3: CASSLKYSSSYNEQFF
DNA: TGTGCCAGCAGCTTAAAATACTCGAGCTCCTACAATGAGCAGTTCTTC

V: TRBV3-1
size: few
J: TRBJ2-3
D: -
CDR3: CASSQEAIWVGNTDTQYF
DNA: TGTGCCAGCAGCCAAGAGGCGATTTGGGTGGGGAACACAGATACGCAGTATTTT

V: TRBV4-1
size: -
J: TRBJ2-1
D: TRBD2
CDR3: CASTRLAGVLNNEQFF
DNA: TGCGCCAGCACCCGACTAGCGGGAGTTTTAAACAATGAGCAGTTCTTC

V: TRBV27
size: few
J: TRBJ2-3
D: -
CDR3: CATSSRSDTQYF
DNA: TGTGCCACCTCGTCCAGGAGTGATACGCAGTATTTT

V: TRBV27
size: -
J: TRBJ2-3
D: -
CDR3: CASRDGRIPSTDTQYF
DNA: TGTGCCAGCAGGGACGGGCGGATACCTAGCACAGATACGCAGTATTTT

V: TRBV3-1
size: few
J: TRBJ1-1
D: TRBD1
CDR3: CASSQDIDRVGNTEAFF
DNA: TGTGCCAGCAGCCAAGACATTGACAGGGTCGGGAACACTGAAGCTTTCTTT

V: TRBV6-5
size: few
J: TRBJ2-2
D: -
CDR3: CASSYGGYGELFF
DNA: TGTGCCAGCAGTTACGGAGGCTACGGGGAGCTGTTTTTT

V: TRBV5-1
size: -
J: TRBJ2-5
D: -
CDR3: CASSLAGTMETQYF
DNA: TGCGCCAGCAGCTTGGCCGGGACAATGGAGACCCAGTACTTC

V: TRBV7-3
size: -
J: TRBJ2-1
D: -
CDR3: CASSPGTHEQFF
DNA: TGTGCCAGCAGCCCTGGAACCCATGAGCAGTTCTTC

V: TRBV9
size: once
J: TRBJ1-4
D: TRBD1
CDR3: CASSPTGGSNEKLFF
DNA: TGTGCCAGCAGCCCCACAGGGGGAAGTAATGAAAAACTGTTTTTT

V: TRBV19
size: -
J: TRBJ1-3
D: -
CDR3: CASSIKGTSGNTIYF
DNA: TGTGCCAGTAGTATTAAGGGGACTTCTGGAAACACCATATATTTT

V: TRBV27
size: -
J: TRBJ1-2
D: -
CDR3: CASSPRRRDGYTF
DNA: TGTGCCAGCAGCCCTAGACGCAGGGATGGCTACACCTTC

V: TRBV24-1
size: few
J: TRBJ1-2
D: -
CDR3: CATSDLAGIGYTF
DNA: TGTGCCACCAGTGATTTAGCAGGGATCGGCTACACCTTC

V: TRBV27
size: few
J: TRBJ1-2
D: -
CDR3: CASSSPTVGGAGLGYTF
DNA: TGTGCCAGCAGTTCGCCCACAGTGGGGGGCGCCGGTCTTGGCTACACCTTC

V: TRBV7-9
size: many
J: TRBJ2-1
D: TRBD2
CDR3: CAAGGSLRNEQFF
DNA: TGTGCAGCCGGGGGGTCTTTGCGCAATGAGCAGTTCTTC

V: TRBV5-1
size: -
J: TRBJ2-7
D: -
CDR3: CASRNHRAPVEQYF
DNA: TGCGCCAGCAGAAACCACCGGGCCCCTGTCGAGCAGTACTTC

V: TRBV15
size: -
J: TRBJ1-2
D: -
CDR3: CATSHAATANYGYTF
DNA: TGTGCCACCAGCCACGCGGCAACAGCTAACTATGGCTACACCTTC

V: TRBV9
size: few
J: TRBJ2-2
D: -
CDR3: CASSVAVGPGELFF
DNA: TGTGCCAGCAGCGTAGCCGTCGGCCCCGGGGAGCTGTTTTTT

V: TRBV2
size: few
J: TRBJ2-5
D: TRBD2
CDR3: CASSEGLAGTRTQYF
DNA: TGTGCCAGCAGTGAGGGACTAGCGGGCACCCGGACCCAGTACTTC